This entry concerns a single T cell receptor (beta chain). Its antigen remains undetermined. Base qualities are not at hand, and no much larger clone is one base apart. The data stem from a study of brain T cells in children with intractable seizures (dated by TCRdb to about 2021). Study-level background: Resected brain tissue from some 53 pediatric epilepsy surgery cases was first screened for immune gene transcripts using a NanoString immunology panel. Of the roughly 12 selected surgery cases, pre-surgery blood was also sequenced for eight, so four had brain tissue only. Study-wide findings and limitations: Because pre- and post-surgery blood were sequenced to different depths, clones absent from the pre-surgery sample may reflect undersampling. Viral specificity was inferred solely from CDR3 sequence similarity, and the HCMV serostatus of the patients was not known.

The immunoSEQ assay was applied to genomic DNA to generate the TCR beta chain sequences. Per the original workflow: CDR3 sequences that did not begin with the conserved framework cysteine at position 104 were removed manually. To get clonality, the normalized Shannon's Diversity Index was subtracted from one, giving values from 0 (maximal diversity) to 1 (oligoclonal). Chi-squared comparison-of-proportions tests assessed whether the same CDR3 differed in frequency between samples, such as brain versus blood. Public clonotypes were found through immuneACCESS searches, while the VDJdb browser was used to judge similarity to known antiviral clonotypes. In its TCRdb copy, this immuneACCESS table keeps in-frame sequences only and misses some clones. Where compared with another copy, unresolved V genes explain less than half of these, and the others have no known cause. The V and J calls and clone size are taken from that table; D and trimming were inferred from the DNA. A total of fewer than 150,000 clones appear in this sample, under 95% of them only once. 3.8% of the sample is held by the ten biggest clonotypes.

The time point tag for this specimen amounts to: resected brain tissue, or blood drawn just prior to surgery. The surgery cases that showed the highest brain T cell transcript signatures were chosen for TCR beta chain sequencing of brain tissue, and of blood when it was available. Patients had been treated with at least one anti-epileptic drug before surgery. The TCR-sequenced patients were children whose drug-resistant epilepsy was caused by tuberous sclerosis complex, focal cortical dysplasia, Rasmussen encephalitis or hemimegalencephaly. Blood samples were collected immediately before the epilepsy surgery. The Monarch genomic DNA purification kit was used to extract bulk genomic DNA from unsorted brain tissue and whole blood. This sample comprised peripheral blood, obtained at surgery. This TCR was sampled from a boy younger than two with hemimegalencephaly and intractable seizures.

The CDR3 here reads CASVREGRTDTQYF. At the DNA level, the sequence is TGTGCCAGCGTCCGGGAGGGACGCACAGATACGCAGTATTTT. The chain is encoded by TRBV28 joined to TRBJ2-3; 8 bases in the middle match TRBD2. The CDR3 goes from the cysteine to the phenylalanine over 14 residues. Only the CDR3 part of the read is kept: 42 bases, read in frame from the first base. The germline V and J ends show losses of 8 bases and 1 base respectively, and no gene match explains 5 bases of the junction. Reading the germline V gene gives CDR1 MDHEN and CDR2 SYDVKM.